This entry features one T cell receptor (beta chain) sequence. This sample was taken from a study of blood T cell repertoires in COVID-19. Study at large: Samples came from the United States, Italy and Spain, spanning acute and convalescent COVID-19. Sample material is recorded as cDNA or gDNA derived from T cells, B-cell-depleted T cells, or PBMCs.

In the original processing: Reference gene primer amplification gave estimated nucleated cell counts. Generated by immunoSEQ multiplex PCR, the TCRdb table keeps only in-frame clones and is missing some. That table furnishes V, J and clone size, whereas the DNA furnished D and trimming. The repertoire includes 150,000 to 200,000 clones, around 85% of them detected once, and about 2% sits in the top ten. The CDR3 sequence is 11 residues long. V shed 9 bases and J 2 bases; nucleotides not matched to a gene: 1. Germline V gene sequence: CDR1 MNHEY, CDR2 SVGAGI. The TCR was taken from a man aged 65 to 79 with active or convalescent COVID-19. What was sequenced was peripheral blood. The chain is built from TRBV6-5 and TRBJ2-7, with 7 nucleotides matching TRBD1. CDR3 amino acids: CASTGAYEQYF. The CDR3 bases are TGTGCCAGTACAGGGGCCTACGAGCAGTACTTC.